This T cell receptor (beta chain) was retrieved from a study of T cell changes during pregnancy in multiple sclerosis. The CDR3 is made up of 15 amino acids. V lost 5 bases and J 5 bases, leaving 18 bases between the germline ends. The V gene's germline CDR1 is SEHNR and CDR2 FQNEAQ (reference sequence). Only in-frame clones appear in the TCRdb table, and some are missing; sequencing was by immunoSEQ multiplex PCR. The data show some 71,000 clones, with roughly 88% seen just once and 1.4% held by the top ten. The V and J genes are TRBV7-9 and TRBJ1-1; tentatively, D is TRBD1 (6 bases). The source is a female donor with multiple sclerosis, enrolled in a pregnancy study. The material sequenced was peripheral blood, taken in the third trimester of pregnancy. CDR3 DNA sequence: TGTGCCAGCAGCCCTGGCACAGGGAAATGGACTGAAGCTTTCTTT. The encoded protein is CASSPGTGKWTEAFF.